The clone carrying this TCR beta chain was observed many times. Time point of the sample: after trial treatment. Treatment meaning: LDRT plus nivolumab, ipilimumab, low-dose cyclophosphamide and aspirin (RACIN trial). The patients who were eligible all carried advanced solid tumors that lacked tumor-infiltrating lymphocytes, meaning the tumors were TIL-negative. This entry is derived from a study of low-dose radiotherapy and immunotherapy resistance in tumors. About the research overall: Radiation delivery to Cohort 1 consisted of 0.5 Gy per fraction every 2 weeks, summing to 6.5 Gy. Individuals in Cohort 2 had 1 Gy per fraction every two weeks, adding up to 13 Gy over 26 weeks.

Priming of first-strand cDNA relied on TRAV- and TRBV-specific primers (covering alpha and beta chains). The authors ran roughly 20 PCR cycles to amplify TCRs with a constant-region primer and V-primer adapter. TCRdb recomputed calls from the reads with MiXCR, one row per CDR3 protein. The top ten clones hold 4.1% of a sample with about 100,000 distinct CDR3 sequences, less than 25% of them seen once. The clonotype comes from a male donor with prostate cancer. The sample consisted of PBMCs, taken after low-dose radiotherapy plus immunotherapy.

The CDR3 DNA reads TGCGCCAGCAGCCCCCTGGGCACTGAAGCTTTCTTT. It encodes CASSPLGTEAFF. The chain is built from TRBV5-1 and TRBJ1-1; no clear D gene. CDR3 length equals 12 residues. The germline V and J ends were trimmed by 4 bases and 4 bases, with 8 bases remaining between them. CDR1 SGHRS and CDR2 YFSETQ come from the germline V gene.